A single sample is the source of the 8 T cell receptor beta chains below, sequenced in a study of shared clonotypes between healthy human individuals. Profiled with immunoSEQ multiplex PCR; TCRdb holds only in-frame clones, not every one. The data show about 2.4 million clones, around nine tenths seen once. Sequencing input: naive CD4+ T cells sorted from blood. Subset meaning: CD45RA+ positively selected. The receptor set was obtained from a man aged 18 to 29 in good health.

The V and J genes are TRBV2 and TRBJ1-2; D uncertain. Germline CDR1 and CDR2: SNHLY and FYNNEI. CDR3 size: 13 residues. Trimming stripped 4 bases from V and 6 bases from J, with 12 bases between. CDR3 region: CASSGRAKDGYTF. The DNA for the CDR3 is TGTGCCAGCAGTGGAAGGGCGAAAGATGGCTACACCTTC. The complete variable domain, with remaining parts taken from reference TRBV2 and TRBJ1-2, reads EPEVTQTPSHQVTQMGQEVILRCVPISNHLYFYWYRQILGQKVEFLVSFYNNEISEKSEIFDDQFSVERPDGSNFTLKIRSTKLEDSAMYFCASSGRAKDGYTFGSGTRLTVV.

The chain couples TRBV6-5 to TRBJ2-5; 10 positions match TRBD1. V gave up 5 bases and J gave up 0 bases; unmatched junction bases: 3. Germline loops: CDR1 MNHEY, CDR2 SVGAGI. This CDR3 contains 15 residues. In nucleotides, the CDR3 is TGTGCCAGCAGTAGGGGACAGGGGTACCAAGAGACCCAGTACTTC. Translated: CASSRGQGYQETQYF.

This clone was counted a single time. The genes are TRBV30 and TRBJ1-4, with D unresolved. The germline gives CDR1 GTSNPN, CDR2 SVGIG (reference sequence). There are 15 residues in the CDR3. V lost 2 bases to trimming and J lost 4 bases, with 14 bases between them. This chain's CDR3 is CAWSTGLRGNEKLFF. CDR3 nucleotides: TGTGCCTGGAGTACGGGTCTCCGGGGTAATGAAAAACTGTTTTTT.

This rearrangement joins TRBV11-2 to TRBJ2-2; D is undetermined. Germline-derived CDR1 and CDR2 are SGHAT and FQNNGV. This CDR3 region has 13 residues. V lost 3 bases and J lost 8, with 10 bases in between. This CDR3 is CASSFNEIGELFF. The CDR3 coding sequence is TGTGCCAGCAGCTTTAATGAAATTGGGGAGCTGTTTTTT.

The gene calls are TRBV18 and TRBJ1-2; 10 positions agree with TRBD1. Per germline, CDR1 KGHSH and CDR2 LQKENI. The CDR3 has 15 residues. J lost 4 bases, V lost 3 bases, and 5 bases had no gene match. The CDR3 nucleotides read TGTGCCAGCTCACCCCGACAGGGGGCTGGCTATGGCTACACCTTC. Translated: CASSPRQGAGYGYTF.

The chain recombines TRBV4-2 with TRBJ2-7; possible D gene TRBD2, 6 bases. CDR1 is LGHNA and CDR2 is YNFKEQ in the germline V gene. Trimming took off 0 bases at V and 5 bases at J, with 11 bases between the two ends. The CDR3 contains 14 residues. CDR3: CASSQEELAHEQYF. CDR3 in DNA: TGTGCCAGCAGCCAAGAGGAACTAGCCCACGAGCAGTACTTC.

This chain uses TRBV5-1 with TRBJ2-5, with D perhaps matching TRBD1 (6 bases). The CDR3 runs 15 residues. V lost 3 bases to trimming and J lost 1 base, with 13 bases between them. CDR1 and CDR2 (germline): SGHRS, YFSETQ. DNA of the CDR3: TGCGCCAGCAGCTCCGAGACAGGACCCCAAGAGACCCAGTACTTC. It is translated as CASSSETGPQETQYF.

The chain combines TRBV7-9 with TRBJ2-1; perhaps TRBD2 as D (6 bases). This CDR3 contains 16 residues. The germline V gene has CDR1 SEHNR and CDR2 FQNEAQ (reference sequence). V lost 6 bases to trimming and J lost 1 base, with 16 bases between them. For the CDR3, the DNA is TGTGCCAGCAGTCTCAGTGGGGGGATATCCTACAATGAGCAGTTCTTC. Amino acid sequence: CASSLSGGISYNEQFF.